These 26 T cell receptor beta chains came from one sample sequenced in a study of long-term antiretroviral therapy in people with HIV. A v3.0 immunoSEQ assay was performed at survey level. Sequenced by immunoSEQ multiplex PCR; TCRdb stores in-frame clones only, minus some. The sample carries under 20,000 clones, around 89% recorded once. Here the sequenced sample was unsorted PBMCs, taken 4.2 years after starting antiretroviral therapy. The receptors were sampled from a man between 45 and 60 years old with HIV.

This rearrangement joins TRBV6-1 to TRBJ2-3; 9 bases map to TRBD1. Trimming cost V 3 bases and J 13 bases; bases outside gene matches: 5. The CDR3 extends over 12 amino acids. The germline gives CDR1 MNHNS, CDR2 SASEGT. CDR3 protein: CASSDGTGREYF. The CDR3 coding sequence is TGTGCCAGCAGTGATGGGACAGGGCGAGAGTATTTT.

The chain is built from TRBV13 and TRBJ2-7; unclear D gene. Germline V lookup: CDR1 PRHDT, CDR2 FYEKMQ (reference sequence). This CDR3 has 12 amino acids. The germline V and J ends were trimmed by 0 bases and 4 bases, with 4 bases remaining between them. CDR3 nucleotide sequence: TGTGCCAGCAGCTTAGGGCAGTACGAGCAGTACTTC. Translating gives CASSLGQYEQYF.

The chain has TRBV10-3 and TRBJ2-7; 11 bases match TRBD1. This CDR3 comprises 14 residues. The ends lost 6 bases at V and 3 bases at J; junction bases unmatched: 4. Germline values: CDR1 ENHRY, CDR2 SYGVKD. CDR3 DNA: TGTGCCATCAGCACCGGGACAGGGGGCTACGAGCAGTACTTC. Its translation is CAISTGTGGYEQYF.

The chain combines TRBV18 with TRBJ1-4; tentative D call: TRBD1 (6 bases). Germline CDR1 reads KGHSH; CDR2 reads LQKENI. The CDR3 runs 13 residues. Trimming left V 4 bases short and J 8 bases short, with 11 bases between. The CDR3 bases are TGTGCCAGCTCACGGGACACCGGGGAAAAACTGTTTTTT. Translation: CASSRDTGEKLFF.

DNA of the CDR3: TGTGCCAGCTCTGGACTATCGTGGCGCTCCTACGAGCAGTACTTC. This codes for CASSGLSWRSYEQYF. The chain joins TRBV18 to TRBJ2-7, with D possibly TRBD2 on 6 matching bases. Trimming stripped 6 bases from V and 0 bases from J, with 15 bases between. Germline V gene sequence: CDR1 KGHSH, CDR2 LQKENI. CDR3 length: 15 amino acids. The variable domain in full, completed from reference TRBV18 and TRBJ2-7, reads NAGVMQNPRHLVRRRGQEARLRCSPMKGHSHVYWYRQLPEEGLKFMVYLQKENIIDESGMPKERFSAEFPKEGPSILRIQQVVRGDSAAYFCASSGLSWRSYEQYFGPGTRLTVT.

The gene calls are TRBV6-6 and TRBJ2-3; no clear D gene. Trimming cost V 10 bases and J 2 bases, with 13 bases left between them. Germline loops: CDR1 MNHNY, CDR2 SVGAGI (reference sequence). The CDR3 loop spans 13 amino acids. CDR3 DNA: TGTGCCATTTCCGGCTCAAACACAGATACGCAGTATTTT. Translation: CAISGSNTDTQYF.

The gene calls are TRBV6-5 and TRBJ2-4; TRBD1 agrees at 7 bases. Germline CDR1 and CDR2: MNHEY and SVGAGI. The V and J ends lost 2 bases and 1 base, in that order; junction bases with no gene match: 5. The CDR3 runs 16 residues. The CDR3 spells CASSYNEGAAKNIQYF. Here the CDR3 DNA reads TGTGCCAGCAGTTACAACGAGGGGGCCGCCAAAAACATTCAGTACTTC.

The V and J genes are TRBV19 and TRBJ1-5, with a possible D match to TRBD1 (6 bases). The length of the CDR3 is 15 residues. Trimming took 4 bases from V and 5 from J, leaving 15 bases between them. Looked up from germline, CDR1 is LNHDA and CDR2 is SQIVND (reference sequence). The CDR3 nucleotides read TGTGCCAGTAGTACAAGCGAGGGGGTTCATCAGCCCCAGCATTTT. It is translated as CASSTSEGVHQPQHF.

This chain joins TRBV30 and TRBJ2-1; 11 nucleotides align to TRBD1. The CDR3 is made up of 14 amino acids. The germline gives CDR1 GTSNPN, CDR2 SVGIG (reference sequence). After removal of 3 bases from V and 2 bases from J, the junction contained 0 bases not matched to a gene. The CDR3 is CAWRGQGAYNEQFF. The CDR3 DNA follows: TGTGCCTGGAGGGGACAGGGGGCCTACAATGAGCAGTTCTTC. Complete variable domain (other parts from reference TRBV30 and TRBJ2-1): SQTIHQWPATLVQPVGSPLSLECTVEGTSNPNLYWYRQAAGRGLQLLFYSVGIGQISSEVPQNLSASRPQDRQFILSSKKLLLSDSGFYLCAWRGQGAYNEQFFGPGTRLTVL.

J is TRBJ1-6 and V is TRBV9; D might be TRBD1 (6 bases). The V gene lost 3 bases and the J gene lost 6 bases, with 13 bases spanning the gap. Germline lookup yields CDR1 SGDLS and CDR2 YYNGEE. There are 15 residues in the CDR3. CDR3 sequence (DNA): TGTGCCAGCAGCGATAAGGGGGACCCTAATTCACCCCTCCACTTT. Translated: CASSDKGDPNSPLHF.

This chain uses TRBV5-1 with TRBJ2-2; 9 bases match TRBD1. Germline trimming cut 4 bases from V and 7 bases from J; bases unmatched to any gene: 11. The CDR3 covers 16 residues. CDR1 is SGHRS and CDR2 is YFSETQ in the germline V gene. CDR3: CASSATGGPVDGELFF. Written as DNA, the CDR3 is TGCGCCAGCAGCGCTACAGGGGGCCCAGTGGACGGGGAGCTGTTTTTT.

This chain links TRBV9 with TRBJ2-3, with TRBD2 identical over 13 bases. This CDR3 spans 17 amino acids. Trimming at V came to 0 bases and at J to 4 bases, leaving 5 bases not matched to a gene. Germline CDR1 SGDLS, CDR2 YYNGEE. The DNA of the CDR3 is TGTGCCAGCAGCGTAGTTGGACTAGCGGGGGTTGCAGATACGCAGTATTTT. It is translated as CASSVVGLAGVADTQYF. Filled out from reference TRBV9 and TRBJ2-3, the complete variable domain reads DSGVTQTPKHLITATGQRVTLRCSPRSGDLSVYWYQQSLDQGLQFLIQYYNGEERAKGNILERFSAQQFPDLHSELNLSSLELGDSALYFCASSVVGLAGVADTQYFGPGTRLTVL.

This chain connects TRBV7-2 to TRBJ2-1, with TRBD2 matching over 13 bases. Germline values: CDR1 SGHTA, CDR2 FQGNSA. V shed 6 bases, J shed 2 bases, and the junction held 7 bases outside the gene matches. CDR3 length: 17 amino acids. CDR3 DNA sequence: TGTGCCAGCAGAGGGACTAGCGGGGCGATACCCTACAATGAGCAGTTCTTC. Translated, it gives CASRGTSGAIPYNEQFF.

V usage is TRBV6-6 and J usage is TRBJ1-2; the match to TRBD1 covers 10 bases. Trimming cost V 0 bases and J 4 bases; bases outside gene matches: 2. The germline V gene has CDR1 MNHNY and CDR2 SVGAGI (reference sequence). The CDR3 loop spans 15 amino acids. CDR3 amino acids: CASSYSWTGGYGYTF. The DNA for the CDR3 is TGTGCCAGCAGTTACTCGTGGACAGGGGGCTATGGCTACACCTTC.

This chain uses TRBV2 with TRBJ1-2, with 7 bases matching TRBD1. Trimming cost V 7 bases and J 3 bases; bases outside gene matches: 5. CDR1 is SNHLY and CDR2 is FYNNEI in the germline V gene. CDR3 length: 13 amino acids. This CDR3 reads CASTSQGYYGYTF. CDR3 coding DNA: TGTGCCAGCACCTCACAGGGGTACTATGGCTACACCTTC.

In this sample, this clone turned up once. This chain connects TRBV29-1 to TRBJ1-1; D remains unclear. The germline V and J ends were trimmed by 0 bases and 1 base, with 12 bases remaining between them. CDR3 length: 15 residues. Germline-derived CDR1 and CDR2 are SQVTM and ANQGSEA. This CDR3 reads CSVEDYPRRNTEAFF. The DNA of the CDR3 is TGCAGCGTTGAAGATTACCCACGGAGGAACACTGAAGCTTTCTTT.

This chain's CDR3 is CASSLTGGQNTGELFF. The CDR3 nucleotides read TGTGCCAGCAGCTTAACGGGGGGACAAAACACCGGGGAGCTGTTTTTT. The genes are TRBV11-2 and TRBJ2-2, with D possibly matching TRBD2 (7 bases). There are 16 residues in the CDR3. Deletions cut 2 bases from V and 2 bases from J, with 12 bases between. Germline lookup yields CDR1 SGHAT and CDR2 FQNNGV.

This rearrangement joins TRBV7-3 to TRBJ1-2; a possible D gene is TRBD1 (5 bases). Germline values: CDR1 SGHTA, CDR2 FQGTGA. The CDR3 has 13 residues. Trimming removed 5 bases from V and 4 bases from J, with 11 bases in between. CDR3: CASSLGEAYGYTF. CDR3 nucleotide sequence: TGTGCCAGCAGCCTAGGGGAAGCCTATGGCTACACCTTC.

The CDR3 DNA follows: TGTGCCAGCACAGGGCAGAACACCGGGGAGCTGTTTTTT. Amino acid sequence: CASTGQNTGELFF. V and J are TRBV2 and TRBJ2-2; maybe TRBD1 (5 bases). The germline CDR1 and CDR2 sequences are SNHLY and FYNNEI. There are 13 residues in the CDR3. Trimming removed 7 bases at V and 1 base at J, with 7 bases between. Looking up the rest from reference TRBV2 and TRBJ2-2 gives the full variable domain: EPEVTQTPSHQVTQMGQEVILRCVPISNHLYFYWYRQILGQKVEFLVSFYNNEISEKSEIFDDQFSVERPDGSNFTLKIRSTKLEDSAMYFCASTGQNTGELFFGEGSRLTVL.

The chain links TRBV5-4 to TRBJ2-1; D not certain. The V gene lost 1 base and the J gene lost 8 bases, with 4 bases spanning the gap. Germline V gene sequence: CDR1 SGHNT, CDR2 YYREEE (reference sequence). The length of the CDR3 is 11 residues. The DNA of the CDR3 is TGTGCCAGCAGCTTGATGGATGAGCAGTTCTTC. Amino acids: CASSLMDEQFF. The full variable domain, in which reference TRBV5-4 and TRBJ2-1 provide the parts outside the CDR3, is ETGVTQSPTHLIKTRGQQVTLRCSSQSGHNTVSWYQQALGQGPQFIFQYYREEENGRGNFPPRFSGLQFPNYSSELNVNALELDDSALYLCASSLMDEQFFGPGTRLTVL.

This chain uses TRBV6-1 with TRBJ2-7; D is possibly TRBD1 (5 bases). This CDR3 contains 14 residues. The germline CDR1 and CDR2 sequences are MNHNS and SASEGT. V was shortened by 4 bases and J by 1 base, with 11 bases between the two germline ends. The DNA of the CDR3 is TGTGCCAGCAGTGTAGGGGTCCCTTCCTACGAGCAGTACTTC. It translates to CASSVGVPSYEQYF.

The chain recombines TRBV14 with TRBJ1-4; D not resolved. Germline V CDR1 and CDR2: SGHDN, FVKESK. This CDR3 comprises 13 residues. V gave up 5 bases and J gave up 6 bases, with 10 bases separating them. The CDR3 loop reads CASSGNVHEKLFF. The CDR3 nucleotides are TGTGCCAGCAGCGGAAATGTCCATGAAAAACTGTTTTTT.

In its sample, this clone was seen once. The DNA of the CDR3 is TGCGCCAGCAGCCAAGGACGCCAATTTACGGGGGTTAGCACAGATACGCAGTATTTT. This translates into CASSQGRQFTGVSTDTQYF. V gene TRBV4-1 combines with J gene TRBJ2-3, with D possibly TRBD2 on 6 matching bases. Between the trimmed V and J ends, which lost 1 base and 0 bases, there was a span of 20 bases. The length of the CDR3 is 19 residues. CDR1 is MGHRA, CDR2 YSYEKL, per germline.

The chain uses TRBV9 and TRBJ2-7; a weak D match, TRBD2 (6 bases). The CDR3 is 15 residues long. Trimming removed 4 bases from V and 4 bases from J, with 18 bases in between. Germline CDR1 and CDR2: SGDLS and YYNGEE. The CDR3 here is CASSTGEVHLYEQYF. The CDR3 coding sequence is TGTGCCAGCAGCACTGGGGAGGTTCACCTATACGAGCAGTACTTC.

CDR3 nucleotides: TGCGCCAGCAGTGAAAATCAGGGAGGGACCTACGAGCAGTACTTC. Translating gives CASSENQGGTYEQYF. The chain combines TRBV10-1 with TRBJ2-7, with 7 bases aligning to TRBD2. Trimming cost V 3 bases and J 2 bases; bases outside gene matches: 7. CDR3 length equals 15 residues. CDR1 is WNHNN, CDR2 SYGVQD, per germline (reference sequence).

This CDR3 is CASSLEGQRETQYF. The CDR3 region has the DNA TGCGCCAGCAGCTTGGAGGGTCAGCGGGAGACCCAGTACTTC. The V gene is TRBV5-1, the J gene TRBJ2-5; maybe TRBD2 (5 bases). CDR1 and CDR2 (germline): SGHRS, YFSETQ. The CDR3 has 14 amino acids. Between the trimmed V and J ends, which lost 0 bases and 5 bases, there was a span of 11 bases.